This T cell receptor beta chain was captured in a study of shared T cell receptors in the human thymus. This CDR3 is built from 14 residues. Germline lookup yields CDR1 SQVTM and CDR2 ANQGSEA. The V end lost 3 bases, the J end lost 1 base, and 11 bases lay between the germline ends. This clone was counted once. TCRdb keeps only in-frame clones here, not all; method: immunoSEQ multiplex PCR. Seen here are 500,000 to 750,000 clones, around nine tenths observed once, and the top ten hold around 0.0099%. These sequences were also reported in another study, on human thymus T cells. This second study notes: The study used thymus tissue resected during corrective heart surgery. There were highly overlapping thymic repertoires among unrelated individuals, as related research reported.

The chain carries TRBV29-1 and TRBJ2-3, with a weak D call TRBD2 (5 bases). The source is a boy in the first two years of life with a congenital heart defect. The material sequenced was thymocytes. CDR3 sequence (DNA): TGCAGCGTTGAGGGCCGGGATGGCACAGATACGCAGTATTTT. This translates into CSVEGRDGTDTQYF.